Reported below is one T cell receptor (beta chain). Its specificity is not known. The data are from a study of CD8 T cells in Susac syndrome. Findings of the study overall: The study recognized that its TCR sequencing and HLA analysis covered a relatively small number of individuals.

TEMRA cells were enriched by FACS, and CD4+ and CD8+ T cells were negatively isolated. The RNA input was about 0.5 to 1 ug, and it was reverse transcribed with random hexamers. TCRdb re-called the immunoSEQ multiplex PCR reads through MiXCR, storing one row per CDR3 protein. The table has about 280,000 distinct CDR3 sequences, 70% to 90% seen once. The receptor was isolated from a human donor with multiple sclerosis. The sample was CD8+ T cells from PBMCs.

The CDR3 DNA follows: TGCAGTGCTAGAGATCAGTTAGCAAGTATCAACGAGCAGTACTTC. It yields the protein CSARDQLASINEQYF. The rearrangement uses TRBV20-1 and TRBJ2-7, with unresolved D. The CDR3 runs to 15 residues. V was clipped by 0 bases and J by 5 bases, with 17 bases between them. Per germline, CDR1 DFQATT and CDR2 SNEGSKA (reference sequence).